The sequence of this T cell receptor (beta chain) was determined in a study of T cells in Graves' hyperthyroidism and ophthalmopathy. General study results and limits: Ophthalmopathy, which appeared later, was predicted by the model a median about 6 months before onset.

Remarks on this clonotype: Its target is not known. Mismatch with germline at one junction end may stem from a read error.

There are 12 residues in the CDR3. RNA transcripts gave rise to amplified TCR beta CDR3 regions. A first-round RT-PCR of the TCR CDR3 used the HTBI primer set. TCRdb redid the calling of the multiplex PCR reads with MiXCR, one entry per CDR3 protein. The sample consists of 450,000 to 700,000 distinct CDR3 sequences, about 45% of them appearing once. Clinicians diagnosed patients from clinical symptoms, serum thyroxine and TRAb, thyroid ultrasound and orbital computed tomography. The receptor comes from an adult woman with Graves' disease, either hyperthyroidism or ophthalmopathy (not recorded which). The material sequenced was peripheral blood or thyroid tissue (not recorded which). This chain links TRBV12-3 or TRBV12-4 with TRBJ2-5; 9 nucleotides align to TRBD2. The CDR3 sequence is CASSPLAGSSDF. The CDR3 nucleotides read TGTGCCAGCAGCCCACTAGCGGGCTCATCGGACTTC.